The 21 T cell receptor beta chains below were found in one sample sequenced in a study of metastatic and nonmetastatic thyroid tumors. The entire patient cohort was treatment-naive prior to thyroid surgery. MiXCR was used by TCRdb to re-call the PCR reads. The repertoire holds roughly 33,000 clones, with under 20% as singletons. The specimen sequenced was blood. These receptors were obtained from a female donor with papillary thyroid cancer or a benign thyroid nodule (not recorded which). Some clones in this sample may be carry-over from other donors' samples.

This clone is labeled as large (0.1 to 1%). The CDR3 nucleotides are TGTGCCAGCAGCTTGCGGTACACCGGGGAGCTGTTTTTT. Its protein product is CASSLRYTGELFF. The chain combines TRBV11-3 with TRBJ2-2; D unclear. Trimming removed 3 bases at V and 3 bases at J, with 5 bases between. The germline V gene encodes CDR1 SGHNT and CDR2 YENEEA. The CDR3 contains 13 residues.

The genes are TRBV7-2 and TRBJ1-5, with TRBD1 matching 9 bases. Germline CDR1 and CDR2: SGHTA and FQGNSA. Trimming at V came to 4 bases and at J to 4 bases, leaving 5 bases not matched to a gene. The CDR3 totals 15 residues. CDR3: CASSSGTGWNQPQHF. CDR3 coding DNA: TGTGCCAGCAGCTCAGGGACAGGGTGGAATCAGCCCCAGCATTTT.

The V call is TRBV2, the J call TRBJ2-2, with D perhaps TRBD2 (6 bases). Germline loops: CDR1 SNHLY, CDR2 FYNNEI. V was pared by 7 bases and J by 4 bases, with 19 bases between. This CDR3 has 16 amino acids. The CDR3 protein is CASIGTIGRATGELFF. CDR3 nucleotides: TGTGCCAGCATAGGTACTATCGGGAGAGCCACCGGGGAGCTGTTTTTT.

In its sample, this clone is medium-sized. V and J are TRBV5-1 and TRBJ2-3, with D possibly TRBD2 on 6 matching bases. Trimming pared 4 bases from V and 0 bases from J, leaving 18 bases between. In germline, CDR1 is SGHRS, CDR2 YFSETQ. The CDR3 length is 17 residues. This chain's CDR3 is CASSERAGGASTDTQYF. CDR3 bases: TGCGCCAGCAGCGAGAGAGCTGGCGGGGCCAGCACAGATACGCAGTATTTT.

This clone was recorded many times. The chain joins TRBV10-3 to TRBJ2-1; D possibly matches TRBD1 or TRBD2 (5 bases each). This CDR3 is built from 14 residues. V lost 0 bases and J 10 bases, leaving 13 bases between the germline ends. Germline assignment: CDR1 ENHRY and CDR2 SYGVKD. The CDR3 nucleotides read TGTGCCATCAGTGAGTCGACCCGGGACCAAGAGCAGTTCTTC. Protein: CAISESTRDQEQFF.

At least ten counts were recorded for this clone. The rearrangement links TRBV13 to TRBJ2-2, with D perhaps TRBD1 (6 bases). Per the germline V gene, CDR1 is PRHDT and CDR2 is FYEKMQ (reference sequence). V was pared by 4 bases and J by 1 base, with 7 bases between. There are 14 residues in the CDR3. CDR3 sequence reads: CASSYRVNTGELFF. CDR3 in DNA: TGTGCCAGCAGCTACAGGGTGAACACCGGGGAGCTGTTTTTT.

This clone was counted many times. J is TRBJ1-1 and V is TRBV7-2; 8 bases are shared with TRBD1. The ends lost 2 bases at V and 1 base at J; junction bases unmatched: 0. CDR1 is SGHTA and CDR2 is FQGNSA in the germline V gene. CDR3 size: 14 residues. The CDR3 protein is CASSLQGANTEAFF. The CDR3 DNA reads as TGTGCCAGCAGCTTACAGGGGGCGAACACTGAAGCTTTCTTT.

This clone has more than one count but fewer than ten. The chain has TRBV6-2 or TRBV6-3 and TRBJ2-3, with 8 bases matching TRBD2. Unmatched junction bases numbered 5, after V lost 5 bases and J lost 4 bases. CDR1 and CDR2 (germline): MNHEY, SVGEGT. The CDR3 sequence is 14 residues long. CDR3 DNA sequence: TGTGCCAGCAGTCCGGGGGGGCCGGCAGATACGCAGTATTTT. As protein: CASSPGGPADTQYF.

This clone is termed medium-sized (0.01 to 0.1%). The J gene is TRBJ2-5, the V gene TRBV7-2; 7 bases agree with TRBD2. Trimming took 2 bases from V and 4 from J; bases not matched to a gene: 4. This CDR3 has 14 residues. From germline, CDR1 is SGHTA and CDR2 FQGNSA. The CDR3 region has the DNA TGTGCCAGCAGCTTATATACGGGGGGAGAGACCCAGTACTTC. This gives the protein CASSLYTGGETQYF.

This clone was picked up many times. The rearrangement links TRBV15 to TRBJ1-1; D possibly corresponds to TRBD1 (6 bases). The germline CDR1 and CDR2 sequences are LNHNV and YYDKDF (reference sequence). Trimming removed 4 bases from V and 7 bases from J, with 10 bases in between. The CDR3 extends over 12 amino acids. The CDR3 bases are TGTGCCACCAGCAAAGACAGGAATGAAGCTTTCTTT. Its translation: CATSKDRNEAFF.

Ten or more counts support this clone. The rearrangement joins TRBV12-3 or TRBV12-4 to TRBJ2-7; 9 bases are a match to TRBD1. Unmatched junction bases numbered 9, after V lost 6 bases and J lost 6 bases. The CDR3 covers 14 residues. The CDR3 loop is CASRTDRGGREQYF. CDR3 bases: TGTGCCAGCAGAACGGACAGGGGAGGGCGCGAGCAGTACTTC.

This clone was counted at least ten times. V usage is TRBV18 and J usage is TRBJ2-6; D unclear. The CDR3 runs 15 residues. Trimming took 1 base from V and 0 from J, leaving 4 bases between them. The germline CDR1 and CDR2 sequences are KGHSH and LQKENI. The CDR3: CASSPRLSGANVLTF. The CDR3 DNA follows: TGTGCCAGCTCACCACGGCTCTCTGGGGCCAACGTCCTGACTTTC.

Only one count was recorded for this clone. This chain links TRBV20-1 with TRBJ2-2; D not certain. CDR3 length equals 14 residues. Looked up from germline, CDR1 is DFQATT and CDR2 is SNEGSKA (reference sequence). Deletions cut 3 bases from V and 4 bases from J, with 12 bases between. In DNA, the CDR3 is TGCAGTGCTAGCTGGGCCAGATCCACCGGGGAGCTGTTTTTT. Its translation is CSASWARSTGELFF.

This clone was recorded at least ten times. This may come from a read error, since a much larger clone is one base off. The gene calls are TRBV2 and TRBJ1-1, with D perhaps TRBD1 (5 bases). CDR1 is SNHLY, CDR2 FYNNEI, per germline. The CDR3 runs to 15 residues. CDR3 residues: CAGSEAIAGKAEAFF. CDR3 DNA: TGTGCCGGCAGTGAAGCGATAGCAGGGAAGGCTGAAGCTTTCTTT. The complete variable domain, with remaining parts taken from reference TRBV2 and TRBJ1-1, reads EPEVTQTPSHQVTQMGQEVILRCVPISNHLYFYWYRQILGQKVEFLVSFYNNEISEKSEIFDDQFSVERPDGSNFTLKIRSTKLEDSAMYFCAGSEAIAGKAEAFFGQGTRLTVV.

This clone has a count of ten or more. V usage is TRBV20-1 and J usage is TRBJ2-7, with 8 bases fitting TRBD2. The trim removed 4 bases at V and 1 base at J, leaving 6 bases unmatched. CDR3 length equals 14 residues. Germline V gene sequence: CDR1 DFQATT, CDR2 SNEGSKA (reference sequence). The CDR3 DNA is TGCAGTGCTACCCGAGCGGGAGTATCCTACGAGCAGTACTTC. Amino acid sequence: CSATRAGVSYEQYF.

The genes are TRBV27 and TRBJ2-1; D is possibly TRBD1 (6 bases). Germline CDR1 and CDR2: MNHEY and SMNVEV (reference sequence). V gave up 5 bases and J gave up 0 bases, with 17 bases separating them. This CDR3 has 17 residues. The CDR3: CASSPGAVPSSYNEQFF. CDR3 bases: TGTGCCAGCAGTCCAGGGGCCGTGCCTAGCTCCTACAATGAGCAGTTCTTC.

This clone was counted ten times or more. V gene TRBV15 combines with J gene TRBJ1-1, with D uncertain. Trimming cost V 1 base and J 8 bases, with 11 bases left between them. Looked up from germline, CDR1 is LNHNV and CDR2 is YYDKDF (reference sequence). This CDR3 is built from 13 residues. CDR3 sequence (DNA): TGTGCCACCAGCAGAGTCCCCGGAGGGGAAGCTTTCTTT. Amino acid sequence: CATSRVPGGEAFF.

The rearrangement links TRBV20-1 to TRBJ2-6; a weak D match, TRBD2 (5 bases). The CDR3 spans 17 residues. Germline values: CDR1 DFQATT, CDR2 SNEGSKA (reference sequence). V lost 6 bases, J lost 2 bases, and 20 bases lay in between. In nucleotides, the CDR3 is TGCAGTGCCCCCTTTGGCCCGGGGTTCCCTGGGGCCAACGTCCTGACTTTC. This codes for CSAPFGPGFPGANVLTF.

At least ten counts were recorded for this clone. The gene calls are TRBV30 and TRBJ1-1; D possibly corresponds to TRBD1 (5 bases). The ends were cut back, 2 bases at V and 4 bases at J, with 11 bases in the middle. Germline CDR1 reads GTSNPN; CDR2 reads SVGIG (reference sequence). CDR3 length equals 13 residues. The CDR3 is CAWSSQRGTEAFF. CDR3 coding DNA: TGTGCCTGGAGTTCTCAGAGGGGCACTGAAGCTTTCTTT.

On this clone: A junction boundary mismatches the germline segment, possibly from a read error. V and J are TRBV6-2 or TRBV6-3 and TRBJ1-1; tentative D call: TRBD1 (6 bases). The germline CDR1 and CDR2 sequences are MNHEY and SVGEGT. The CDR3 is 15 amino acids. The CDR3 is CASSAPRGANTEDFF. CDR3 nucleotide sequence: TGTGCCAGCAGTGCGCCCCGGGGGGCTAATACTGAAGATTTCTTT.

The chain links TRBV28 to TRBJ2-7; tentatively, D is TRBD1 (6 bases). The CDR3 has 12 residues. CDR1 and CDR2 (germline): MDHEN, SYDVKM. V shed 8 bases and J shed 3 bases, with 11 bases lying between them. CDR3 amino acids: CASRDINYEQYF. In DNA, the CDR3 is TGTGCCAGCCGGGACATTAACTACGAGCAGTACTTC.